Shown below are 17 T cell receptor beta chains from a single sample sequenced in a study of cytomegalovirus exposure and HLA in healthy donors (dated by TCRdb to about 2017). Library preparation used the immunoSEQ multiplex PCR assay. For the multiplex PCR, a mixture combining 60 forward primers for TCR Vbeta segments and 13 reverse primers for TCR Jbeta segments was used. In its TCRdb copy, this immuneACCESS table keeps in-frame sequences only and misses some clones. Where compared with another copy, unresolved V genes explain less than half of these, and the others have no known cause. The sample includes about 130,000 clones, with roughly 72% observed a single time. The ten top clones hold about 1.7% of the sample. Specimen: PBMCs. The receptors come from a woman aged 45 to 65 in good health and CMV-seronegative.

V is TRBV29-1 and J is TRBJ2-6; 7 bases align to TRBD1. CDR1 and CDR2 (germline): SQVTM, ANQGSEA. This CDR3 has 15 residues. V lost 6 bases, J lost 3 bases, and 8 bases stayed unmatched. CDR3 amino acids: CSVDRVNSGANVLTF. The CDR3, as DNA: TGCAGCGTAGACAGGGTTAATAGTGGGGCCAACGTCCTGACTTTC.

The chain uses TRBV7-9 and TRBJ1-1; D is undetermined. V shed 1 base and J shed 1 base, with 10 bases lying between them. Germline CDR1 and CDR2: SEHNR and FQNEAQ (reference sequence). The CDR3 covers 15 residues. This CDR3 reads CASSLGRIRNTEAFF. The DNA of the CDR3 is TGTGCCAGCAGCTTAGGGAGGATCCGGAACACTGAAGCTTTCTTT.

The chain has TRBV19 and TRBJ1-1; tentative D call: TRBD1 (6 bases). The germline CDR1 and CDR2 sequences are LNHDA and SQIVND (reference sequence). CDR3 size: 16 residues. The V end lost 3 bases, the J end lost 2 bases, and 16 bases lay between the germline ends. CDR3 in amino acids: CASSIWENRENTEAFF. The CDR3 DNA reads TGTGCCAGTAGTATTTGGGAAAACAGGGAAAACACTGAAGCTTTCTTT.

The gene calls are TRBV7-9 and TRBJ2-2; no clear D. CDR1 is SEHNR, CDR2 FQNEAQ, per germline (reference sequence). V lost 1 base to trimming and J lost 4 bases, with 7 bases between them. This CDR3 comprises 14 residues. The CDR3 protein is CASSLGATTGELFF. In nucleotides, the CDR3 is TGTGCCAGCAGCTTAGGAGCGACCACCGGGGAGCTGTTTTTT.

The chain employs TRBV19 and TRBJ1-1, with D hard to call. V lost 6 bases to trimming and J lost 4 bases, with 12 bases between them. Germline CDR1 LNHDA, CDR2 SQIVND (reference sequence). The CDR3 spans 13 residues. CDR3 in DNA: TGTGCCAGTAGAAGGCCGCGGGGCACTGAAGCTTTCTTT. Its translation is CASRRPRGTEAFF.

This clone has only a few counts. V and J are TRBV6-1 and TRBJ2-4, with 8 bases matching TRBD1. Germline CDR1 and CDR2: MNHNS and SASEGT. Unmatched junction bases numbered 13, after V lost 8 bases and J lost 7 bases. The CDR3 is made up of 15 amino acids. DNA for the CDR3: TGTGCCAGCGGCCCCCTCAGGGGGCGAAGGAACATTCAGTACTTC. Translating gives CASGPLRGRRNIQYF.

The chain couples TRBV6-6 to TRBJ1-2, with D possibly TRBD1 on 5 matching bases. CDR1 and CDR2 (germline): MNHNY, SVGAGI (reference sequence). Trimming pared 0 bases from V and 8 bases from J, leaving 10 bases between. This CDR3 is 13 amino acids long. The CDR3: CASSYSWGGGYTF. CDR3 DNA sequence: TGTGCCAGCAGTTACTCCTGGGGGGGAGGCTACACCTTC.

This chain joins TRBV5-4 and TRBJ2-3, with D uncertain. CDR3 length: 12 amino acids. Trimming pared 5 bases from V and 0 bases from J, leaving 4 bases between. Germline assignment: CDR1 SGHNT and CDR2 YYREEE (reference sequence). In DNA form, the CDR3 reads TGTGCCAGCAGTCCAAGCACAGATACGCAGTATTTT. This codes for CASSPSTDTQYF.

This chain links TRBV27 with TRBJ2-1, with TRBD2 identical over 11 bases. Looked up from germline, CDR1 is MNHEY and CDR2 is SMNVEV (reference sequence). Trimming removed 6 bases from V and 6 bases from J; junction bases left unmatched: 13. The length of the CDR3 is 17 residues. CDR3 sequence: CASSSAEGLAGFNEQFF. CDR3 in DNA: TGTGCCAGCAGCTCAGCTGAAGGACTAGCGGGCTTCAATGAGCAGTTCTTC.

The V call is TRBV9, the J call TRBJ2-3, with 7 bases matching TRBD2. The CDR3 spans 19 residues. The V segment lost 4 bases and the J segment 4 bases; nucleotides outside the gene matches: 21. Germline lookup yields CDR1 SGDLS and CDR2 YYNGEE. The DNA for the CDR3 is TGTGCCAGCAGCACAAGTCCTAGCGGACGGCCGAGGGGCGCAGATACGCAGTATTTT. It translates to CASSTSPSGRPRGADTQYF.

This chain joins TRBV6-6 and TRBJ2-3, with 13 bases identical to TRBD2. Germline values: CDR1 MNHNY, CDR2 SVGAGI (reference sequence). Trimming took 6 bases from V and 4 from J; bases not matched to a gene: 7. The CDR3 totals 16 residues. The CDR3 spells CASRILAGGPSDTQYF. CDR3 nucleotides: TGTGCCAGCAGGATACTAGCGGGAGGGCCATCAGATACGCAGTATTTT.

This clone was counted only a few times. This chain joins TRBV4-1 and TRBJ1-4; D is unclear. The ends were cut back, 2 bases at V and 5 bases at J, with 3 bases in the middle. The germline gives CDR1 MGHRA, CDR2 YSYEKL. This CDR3 contains 12 residues. CDR3 sequence (DNA): TGCGCCAGCAGCCAACAAAATGAAAAACTGTTTTTT. It codes for CASSQQNEKLFF.

The rearrangement links TRBV6-6 to TRBJ2-7, with 10 bases fitting TRBD1. This CDR3 is built from 14 residues. Germline assignment: CDR1 MNHNY and CDR2 SVGAGI (reference sequence). J gave up 1 base and V 10 bases, and 7 bases lay outside the gene matches. The CDR3 is CATYRDRGSYEQYF. DNA of the CDR3: TGTGCCACCTACCGGGACAGGGGATCCTACGAGCAGTACTTC.

The chain joins TRBV19 to TRBJ1-2; 10 bases match TRBD1. The CDR3 is 13 residues long. Germline lookup yields CDR1 LNHDA and CDR2 SQIVND (reference sequence). Trimming removed 6 bases from V and 6 bases from J; junction bases left unmatched: 4. CDR3 nucleotides: TGTGCCAGTAGCCTGGACAGGGGGAATGGCTACACCTTC. This codes for CASSLDRGNGYTF.

The CDR3 DNA sequence: TGTGCCAGCAGTTCTACTAGCGGGAGATACAATGAGCAGTTCTTC. It yields the protein CASSSTSGRYNEQFF. The rearrangement uses TRBV28 and TRBJ2-1, with 11 bases matching TRBD2. The CDR3 runs 15 residues. From germline, CDR1 is MDHEN and CDR2 SYDVKM. V dropped 4 bases and J dropped 4; count of bases not matched to a gene: 3.

The chain joins TRBV5-1 to TRBJ1-1, with 8 bases matching TRBD1. The CDR3 sequence is 16 residues long. CDR1 and CDR2 from the germline V gene are SGHRS and YFSETQ. Germline trimming cut 4 bases from V and 4 bases from J; bases unmatched to any gene: 12. The CDR3 sequence is CASSQSRGLSITEAFF. CDR3 in DNA: TGCGCCAGCAGCCAATCCAGGGGGCTTTCAATCACTGAAGCTTTCTTT. Full variable domain (rest looked up from reference TRBV5-1 and TRBJ1-1): KAGVTQTPRYLIKTRGQQVTLSCSPISGHRSVSWYQQTPGQGLQFLFEYFSETQRNKGNFPGRFSGRQFSNSRSEMNVSTLELGDSALYLCASSQSRGLSITEAFFGQGTRLTVV.

V and J are TRBV30 and TRBJ2-5; the match to TRBD2 covers 8 bases. The CDR3 is made up of 12 amino acids. The V gene end was trimmed by 4 bases and the J gene end by 4 bases; junction bases not matched to a gene: 2. The germline V gene encodes CDR1 GTSNPN and CDR2 SVGIG (reference sequence). CDR3: CAWNGGVETQYF. The DNA of the CDR3 is TGTGCCTGGAACGGGGGGGTAGAGACCCAGTACTTC.